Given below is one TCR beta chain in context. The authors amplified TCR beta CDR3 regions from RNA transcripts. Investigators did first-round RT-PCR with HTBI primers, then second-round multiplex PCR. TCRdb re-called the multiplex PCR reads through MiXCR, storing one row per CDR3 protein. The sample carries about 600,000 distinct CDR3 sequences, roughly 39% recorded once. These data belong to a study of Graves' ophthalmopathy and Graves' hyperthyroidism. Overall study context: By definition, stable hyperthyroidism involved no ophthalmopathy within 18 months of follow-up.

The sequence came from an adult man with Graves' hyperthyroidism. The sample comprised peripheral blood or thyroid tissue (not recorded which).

The CDR3 reads CASSREGRGFYEQYF. The CDR3 DNA follows: TGTGCCAGCTCCCGGGAGGGAAGAGGCTTTTACGAGCAGTACTTC. The chain joins TRBV12-3 or TRBV12-4 to TRBJ2-7; 8 bases agree with TRBD2. The CDR3 consists of 15 residues. Unmatched junction bases numbered 13, after V lost 8 bases and J lost 4 bases.